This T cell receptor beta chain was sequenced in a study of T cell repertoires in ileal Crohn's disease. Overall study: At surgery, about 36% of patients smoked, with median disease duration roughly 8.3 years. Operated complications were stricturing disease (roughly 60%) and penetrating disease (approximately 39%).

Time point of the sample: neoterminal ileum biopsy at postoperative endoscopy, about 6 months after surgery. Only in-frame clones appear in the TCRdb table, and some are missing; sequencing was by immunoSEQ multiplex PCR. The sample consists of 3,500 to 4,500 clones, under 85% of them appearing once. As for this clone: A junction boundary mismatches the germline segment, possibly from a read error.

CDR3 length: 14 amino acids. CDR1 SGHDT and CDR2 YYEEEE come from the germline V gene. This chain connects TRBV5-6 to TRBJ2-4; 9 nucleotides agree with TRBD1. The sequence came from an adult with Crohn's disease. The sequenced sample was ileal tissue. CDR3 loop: CASSFTGTGSFAGF. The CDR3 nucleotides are TGTGCCAGCAGCTTTACCGGGACAGGGAGTTTTGCCGGGTTC.